This T cell receptor (beta chain) comes out of a study of technical replicates of blood from a handful of donors. Trimming at V came to 3 bases and at J to 4 bases, leaving 9 bases not matched to a gene. The CDR3 consists of 15 residues. Germline-derived CDR1 and CDR2 are SGHDT and YYEEEE. TCRdb's table, derived via immunoSEQ multiplex PCR, lists solely in-frame clones and lacks some. Counted here are tens of thousands of clones, approximately 90% occurring once; the ten biggest clones make up under 4%. V usage is TRBV5-6 and J usage is TRBJ1-2; 7 bases are a match to TRBD1. The source material was PBMCs. The clonotype originates from a human donor in good health. Some clones in this sample may be carry-over from other donors' samples. CDR3 sequence (DNA): TGTGCCAGCAGCTGGGGGGACAGTACCCTCTATGGCTACACCTTC. Protein: CASSWGDSTLYGYTF.